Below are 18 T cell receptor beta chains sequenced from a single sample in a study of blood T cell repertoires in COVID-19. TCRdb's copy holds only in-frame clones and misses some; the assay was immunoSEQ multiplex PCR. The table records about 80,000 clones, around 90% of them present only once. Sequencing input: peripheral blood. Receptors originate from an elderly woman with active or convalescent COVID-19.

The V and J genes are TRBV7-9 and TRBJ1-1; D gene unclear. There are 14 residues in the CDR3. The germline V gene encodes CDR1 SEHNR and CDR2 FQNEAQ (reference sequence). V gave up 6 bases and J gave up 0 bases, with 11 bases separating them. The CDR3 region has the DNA TGTGCCAGCAGTCCGACCGGGTTGAACACTGAAGCTTTCTTT. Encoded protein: CASSPTGLNTEAFF.

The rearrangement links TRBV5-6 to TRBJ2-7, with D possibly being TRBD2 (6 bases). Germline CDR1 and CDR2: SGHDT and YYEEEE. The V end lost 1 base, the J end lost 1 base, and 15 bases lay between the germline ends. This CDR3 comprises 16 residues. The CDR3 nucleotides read TGTGCCAGCAGCTTGATCCCGCAGGAGGGATCCTACGAGCAGTACTTC. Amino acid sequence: CASSLIPQEGSYEQYF.

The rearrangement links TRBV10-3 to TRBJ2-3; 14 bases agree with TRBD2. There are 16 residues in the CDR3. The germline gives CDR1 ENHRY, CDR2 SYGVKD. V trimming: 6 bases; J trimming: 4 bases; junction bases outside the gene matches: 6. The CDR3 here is CAIRGLAGEGADTQYF. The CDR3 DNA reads TGTGCCATCAGGGGACTAGCGGGAGAGGGGGCAGATACGCAGTATTTT.

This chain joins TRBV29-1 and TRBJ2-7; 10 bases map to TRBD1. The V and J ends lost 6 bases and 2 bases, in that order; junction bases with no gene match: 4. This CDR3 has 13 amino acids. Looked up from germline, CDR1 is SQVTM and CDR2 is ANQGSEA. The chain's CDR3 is CSVGQGGTYEQYF. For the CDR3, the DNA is TGCAGCGTAGGACAGGGGGGCACCTACGAGCAGTACTTC.

The DNA of the CDR3 is TGTGCCAGCAACCCTGGACAGGGATCACCCCTCCACTTT. It translates to CASNPGQGSPLHF. This rearrangement joins TRBV12-3 or TRBV12-4 to TRBJ1-6; 8 nucleotides line up with TRBD1. CDR3 size: 13 residues. Trimming cost V 7 bases and J 10 bases; bases outside gene matches: 6.

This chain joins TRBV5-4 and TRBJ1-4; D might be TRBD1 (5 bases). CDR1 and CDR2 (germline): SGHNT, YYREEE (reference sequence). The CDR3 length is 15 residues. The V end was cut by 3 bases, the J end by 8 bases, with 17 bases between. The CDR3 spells CASSWGGETREKLFF. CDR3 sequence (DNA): TGTGCCAGCAGCTGGGGGGGTGAGACGAGAGAAAAACTGTTTTTT.

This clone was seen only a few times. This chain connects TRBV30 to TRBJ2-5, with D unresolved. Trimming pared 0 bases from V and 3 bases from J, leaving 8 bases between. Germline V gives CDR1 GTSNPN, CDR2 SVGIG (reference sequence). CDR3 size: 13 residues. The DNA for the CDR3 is TGTGCCTGGAGTGTACGAGTAGAAGAGACCCAGTACTTC. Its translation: CAWSVRVEETQYF.

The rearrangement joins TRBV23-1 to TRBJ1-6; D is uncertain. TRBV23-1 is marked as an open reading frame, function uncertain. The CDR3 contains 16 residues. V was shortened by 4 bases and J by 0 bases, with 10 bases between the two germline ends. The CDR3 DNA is TGCGCCAGCAGTCCCCAGGAAAGCTCCTATAATTCACCCCTCCACTTT. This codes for CASSPQESSYNSPLHF.

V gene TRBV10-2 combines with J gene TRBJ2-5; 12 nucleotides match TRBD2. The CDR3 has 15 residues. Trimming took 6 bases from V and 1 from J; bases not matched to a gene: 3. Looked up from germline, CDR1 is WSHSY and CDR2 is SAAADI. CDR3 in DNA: TGCGCCAGCAGACAGGGACTAGCGGGCCAAGAGACCCAGTACTTC. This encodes CASRQGLAGQETQYF.

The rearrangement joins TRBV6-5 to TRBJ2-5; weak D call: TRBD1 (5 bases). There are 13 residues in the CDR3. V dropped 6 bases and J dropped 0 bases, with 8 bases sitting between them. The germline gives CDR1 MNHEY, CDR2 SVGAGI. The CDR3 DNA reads TGTGCCAGCAGAAGACAGTACCAAGAGACCCAGTACTTC. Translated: CASRRQYQETQYF.

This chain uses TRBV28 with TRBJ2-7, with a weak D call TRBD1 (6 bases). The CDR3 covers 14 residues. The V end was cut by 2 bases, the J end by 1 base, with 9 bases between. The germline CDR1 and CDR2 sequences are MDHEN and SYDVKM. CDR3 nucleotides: TGTGCCAGCAGTTTAGGGGGCAGGTCCTACGAGCAGTACTTC. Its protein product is CASSLGGRSYEQYF.

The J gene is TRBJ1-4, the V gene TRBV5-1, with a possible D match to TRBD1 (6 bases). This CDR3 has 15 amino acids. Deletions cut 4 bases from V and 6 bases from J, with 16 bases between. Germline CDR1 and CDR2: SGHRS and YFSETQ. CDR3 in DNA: TGCGCCAGCAGCCCACAGGGAGGGGGATATGAAAAACTGTTTTTT. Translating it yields CASSPQGGGYEKLFF.

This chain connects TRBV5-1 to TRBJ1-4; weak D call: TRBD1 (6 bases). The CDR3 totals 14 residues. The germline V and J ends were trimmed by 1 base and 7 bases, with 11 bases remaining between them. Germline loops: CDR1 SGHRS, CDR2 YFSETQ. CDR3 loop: CASSLRGGIEKLFF. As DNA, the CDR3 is TGCGCCAGCAGCTTGCGAGGGGGTATTGAAAAACTGTTTTTT.

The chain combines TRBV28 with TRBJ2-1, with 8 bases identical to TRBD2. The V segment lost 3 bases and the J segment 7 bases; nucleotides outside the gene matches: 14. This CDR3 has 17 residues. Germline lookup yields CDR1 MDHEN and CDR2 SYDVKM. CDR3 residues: CASSLLAGSESGNEQFF. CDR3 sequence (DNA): TGTGCCAGCAGTTTGTTAGCGGGATCGGAGAGTGGGAATGAGCAGTTCTTC.

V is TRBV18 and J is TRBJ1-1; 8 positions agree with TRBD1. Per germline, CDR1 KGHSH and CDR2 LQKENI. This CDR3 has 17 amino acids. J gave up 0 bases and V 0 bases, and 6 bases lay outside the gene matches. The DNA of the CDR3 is TGTGCCAGCTCACCACCTAAACAGGGGGGAATGAACACTGAAGCTTTCTTT. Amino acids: CASSPPKQGGMNTEAFF.

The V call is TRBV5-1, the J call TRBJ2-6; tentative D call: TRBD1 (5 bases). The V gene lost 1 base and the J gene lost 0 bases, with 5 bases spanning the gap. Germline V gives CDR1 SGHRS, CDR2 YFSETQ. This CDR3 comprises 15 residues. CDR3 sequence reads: CASSLQGSGANVLTF. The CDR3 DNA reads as TGCGCCAGCAGCTTGCAGGGCTCTGGGGCCAACGTCCTGACTTTC.

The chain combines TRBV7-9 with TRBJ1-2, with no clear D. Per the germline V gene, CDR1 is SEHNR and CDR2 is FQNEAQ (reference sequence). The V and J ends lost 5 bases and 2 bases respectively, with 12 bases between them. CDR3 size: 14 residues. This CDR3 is CASSPYGENYGYTF. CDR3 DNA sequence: TGTGCCAGCAGCCCCTACGGGGAGAACTATGGCTACACCTTC.

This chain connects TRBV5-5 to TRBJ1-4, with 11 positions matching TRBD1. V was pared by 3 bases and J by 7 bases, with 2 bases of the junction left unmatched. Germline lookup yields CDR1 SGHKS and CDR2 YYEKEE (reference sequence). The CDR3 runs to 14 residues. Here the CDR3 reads CASSWGQGVEKLFF. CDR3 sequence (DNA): TGTGCCAGCAGCTGGGGACAGGGGGTTGAAAAACTGTTTTTT.